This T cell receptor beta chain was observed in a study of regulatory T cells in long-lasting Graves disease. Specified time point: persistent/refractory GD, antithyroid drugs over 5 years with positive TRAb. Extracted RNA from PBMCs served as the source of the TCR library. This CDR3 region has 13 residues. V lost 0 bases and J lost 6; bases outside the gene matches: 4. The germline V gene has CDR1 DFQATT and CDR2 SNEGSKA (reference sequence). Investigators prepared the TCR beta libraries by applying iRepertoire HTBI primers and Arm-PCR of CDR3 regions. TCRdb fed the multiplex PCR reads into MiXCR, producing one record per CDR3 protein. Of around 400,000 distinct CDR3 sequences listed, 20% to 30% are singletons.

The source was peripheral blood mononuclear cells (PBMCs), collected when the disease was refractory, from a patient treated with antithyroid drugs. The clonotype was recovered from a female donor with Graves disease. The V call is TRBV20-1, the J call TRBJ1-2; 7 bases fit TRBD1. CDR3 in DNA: TGCAGTGCTAGAGACGGGACAGTCCATGGCTACACCTTC. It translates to CSARDGTVHGYTF.